This T cell receptor (beta chain) appears in the sequencing data of a study of T cell changes during pregnancy in multiple sclerosis. V was clipped by 4 bases and J by 4 bases, with 19 bases between them. The CDR3 has 16 amino acids. CDR1 is MNHEY, CDR2 SMNVEV, per germline (reference sequence). The method was immunoSEQ multiplex PCR; TCRdb's version includes in-frame clones alone and lacks a portion of them. Of 70,000 to 80,000 clones in the sample, about 94% were seen once. The sequences come from peripheral blood, collected in the third trimester of pregnancy. This chain links TRBV27 with TRBJ1-2; D uncertain. The receptor comes from a female donor with multiple sclerosis, enrolled in a pregnancy study. For the CDR3, the DNA is TGTGCCAGCAGTTCTCCCGTTCGAGGCTCAGTCTATGGCTACACCTTC. The encoded protein is CASSSPVRGSVYGYTF.